Given below is one T cell receptor (beta chain) in context. These data belong to a study of blood T cells in healthy people across ages. With 6 bases removed from V and 2 bases from J, the gap between germline ends came to 17 bases. From germline, CDR1 is MDHEN and CDR2 SYDVKM. The CDR3 contains 15 residues. The use of a sample-barcoded 5' primer and a J-beta primer mix characterized a second PCR of roughly 7 to 11 cycles. Each TCR beta cDNA got a 12-nucleotide random molecular identifier. TCRdb reanalysed the 5' RACE reads using MiXCR and keeps one entry per CDR3 protein. The sample consists of under 1 million distinct CDR3 sequences, around 45% of them appearing once.

The sequence derives from a man in his 60s in good health. The V and J genes are TRBV28 and TRBJ2-7; tentative D call: TRBD2 (6 bases). Sequencing was done on a sample of blood. CDR3 region: CASRAGGTPTYEQYF. In DNA, the CDR3 is TGTGCCAGCAGAGCAGGCGGGACCCCCACCTACGAGCAGTACTTC.